The 15 T cell receptor beta chains reported below all come from one sample, sequenced in a study of T cells in Graves' hyperthyroidism and ophthalmopathy. RNA transcripts gave rise to amplified TCR beta CDR3 regions. First-round RT-PCR of the TCR CDR3 relied on the HTBI primer set. TCRdb fed the multiplex PCR reads into MiXCR, producing one record per CDR3 protein. The repertoire consists of about 640,000 distinct CDR3 sequences, with around 21% occurring once and the leading ten covering 34%. The material sequenced was blood. The source of these receptors is a man aged 30-40 years with Graves' ophthalmopathy.

This clonotype was detected ten times or more. The chain combines TRBV28 with TRBJ1-6, with D maybe TRBD1 (6 bases). This CDR3 is 15 amino acids long. Trimming shortened V by 5 bases and J by 5 bases, and 13 bases separated the two germline ends. CDR1 is MDHEN and CDR2 is SYDVKM in the germline V gene. Here the CDR3 DNA reads TGTGCCAGCAGTGTCCCGGGACAAAATAATTCACCCCTCCACTTT. This gives the protein CASSVPGQNNSPLHF.

This clonotype was counted ten times or more. CDR3 DNA sequence: TGTGCCAGCAGTGGACAGGGGACGGCATACGAGCAGTACTTC. It translates to CASSGQGTAYEQYF. The chain combines TRBV27 with TRBJ2-7; 9 positions agree with TRBD1. The CDR3 has 14 amino acids. Germline trimming cut 5 bases from V and 4 bases from J; bases unmatched to any gene: 6. Germline CDR1 reads MNHEY; CDR2 reads SMNVEV (reference sequence).

This chain connects TRBV27 to TRBJ2-2, with a possible D match to TRBD2 (6 bases). From germline, CDR1 is MNHEY and CDR2 SMNVEV (reference sequence). The length of the CDR3 is 14 residues. V lost 7 bases and J lost 6, with 15 bases in between. The CDR3 here is CASMGGERPGELFF. The CDR3 region has the DNA TGTGCCAGCATGGGGGGAGAAAGACCCGGGGAGCTGTTTTTT.

The chain recombines TRBV18 with TRBJ1-2, with 9 positions matching TRBD1. Germline trimming cut 2 bases from V and 4 bases from J; bases unmatched to any gene: 5. Germline CDR1 and CDR2: KGHSH and LQKENI. The CDR3 extends over 15 amino acids. The chain's CDR3 is CASSPGTGLSYGYTF. For the CDR3, the DNA is TGTGCCAGCTCACCAGGGACAGGGTTGAGCTATGGCTACACCTTC.

This clonotype appeared many times. This chain uses TRBV20-1 with TRBJ2-1; D is unresolved. V was pared by 5 bases and J by 2 bases, with 7 bases between. CDR3 length: 12 residues. In germline, CDR1 is DFQATT, CDR2 SNEGSKA (reference sequence). In DNA, the CDR3 is TGCAGTGCTTACGGAGCCTACAATGAGCAGTTCTTC. It specifies CSAYGAYNEQFF.

This clonotype was seen more than once but under ten times. The V gene is TRBV11-2, the J gene TRBJ1-4, with D unresolved. Germline assignment: CDR1 SGHAT and CDR2 FQNNGV. Between the trimmed V and J ends, which lost 4 bases and 7 bases, there was a span of 16 bases. The CDR3 sequence is 15 residues long. The CDR3 DNA follows: TGTGCCAGCAGCTCACCCCAGAATAGGGCTGAAAAACTGTTTTTT. Translated, it gives CASSSPQNRAEKLFF.

The rearrangement joins TRBV6-5 to TRBJ2-1; TRBD2 aligns across 8 bases. The junction had 1 base not matched to a gene; V was cut back by 2 bases and J by 7 bases. The germline gives CDR1 MNHEY, CDR2 SVGAGI. The CDR3 spans 13 residues. CDR3 DNA: TGTGCCAGCAGTTACCGACTAGCGAATGAGCAGTTCTTC. The encoded protein is CASSYRLANEQFF.

The chain has TRBV24-1 and TRBJ1-5, with 8 bases that match TRBD1. This CDR3 has 16 residues. The V and J ends lost 4 bases and 0 bases, in that order; junction bases with no gene match: 4. Germline CDR1 is KGHDR and CDR2 is SFDVKD. CDR3 DNA: TGTGCCACCAGTGAAGCGACAGGGGTTAGCAATCAGCCCCAGCATTTT. It translates to CATSEATGVSNQPQHF.

This clonotype was seen at least ten times. The CDR3 loop reads CASSLVPGDPYQPQHF. As DNA, the CDR3 is TGCGCCAGCAGCTTGGTGCCAGGGGATCCTTATCAGCCCCAGCATTTT. The chain is built from TRBV5-1 and TRBJ1-5; D perhaps matches TRBD1 (6 bases). Germline V gene sequence: CDR1 SGHRS, CDR2 YFSETQ. The germline V and J ends were trimmed by 0 bases and 5 bases, with 15 bases remaining between them. The CDR3 spans 16 residues. Combining the CDR3 with reference TRBV5-1 and TRBJ1-5 gives the whole variable domain KAGVTQTPRYLIKTRGQQVTLSCSPISGHRSVSWYQQTPGQGLQFLFEYFSETQRNKGNFPGRFSGRQFSNSRSEMNVSTLELGDSALYLCASSLVPGDPYQPQHFGDGTRLSIL.

This chain connects TRBV29-1 to TRBJ1-1, with unresolved D. This CDR3 comprises 12 residues. Deletions cut 7 bases from V and 3 bases from J, with 12 bases between. Germline lookup yields CDR1 SQVTM and CDR2 ANQGSEA. CDR3 bases: TGCAGCGGGCGATCAGCGTACACTGAAGCTTTCTTT. It is translated as CSGRSAYTEAFF. Supplemented by reference TRBV29-1 and TRBJ1-1, the full variable domain reads SAVISQKPSRDICQRGTSLTIQCQVDSQVTMMFWYRQQPGQSLTLIATANQGSEATYESGFVIDKFPISRPNLTFSTLTVSNMSPEDSSIYLCSGRSAYTEAFFGQGTRLTVV.

V gene TRBV20-1 combines with J gene TRBJ2-1, with D perhaps TRBD2 (6 bases). Germline V gene lookup returns CDR1 DFQATT and CDR2 SNEGSKA (reference sequence). Deletions cut 7 bases from V and 0 bases from J, with 16 bases between. This CDR3 region has 15 residues. The CDR3 loop is CSVVPLALSYNEQFF. The CDR3 region has the DNA TGCAGTGTGGTACCACTAGCCCTCTCCTACAATGAGCAGTTCTTC.

DNA of the CDR3: TGCAGTGCTTACCTGCTTGGGCTTAGCACAGATACGCAGTATTTT. Translation gives CSAYLLGLSTDTQYF. The V call is TRBV20-1, the J call TRBJ2-3; D ambiguous. In germline, CDR1 is DFQATT, CDR2 SNEGSKA (reference sequence). This CDR3 spans 15 amino acids. Trimming removed 5 bases from V and 0 bases from J, with 15 bases in between.

This clonotype was detected only a few times. V usage is TRBV2 and J usage is TRBJ1-3, with a possible D match to TRBD1 (5 bases). This CDR3 comprises 15 residues. Trimming cost V 8 bases and J 0 bases, with 14 bases left between them. Germline V gene sequence: CDR1 SNHLY, CDR2 FYNNEI. The CDR3 region is CASLGGDFSGNTIYF. The CDR3 region has the DNA TGTGCCAGCCTCGGCGGGGACTTCTCTGGAAACACCATATATTTT.

V gene TRBV7-8 combines with J gene TRBJ2-1, with D possibly being TRBD2 (6 bases). CDR3 size: 15 residues. Germline V gives CDR1 SGHVS, CDR2 FQNEAQ. V lost 3 bases and J 9 bases, leaving 18 bases between the germline ends. CDR3 protein: CASSFSDWPGVEQFF. The CDR3 DNA sequence: TGTGCCAGCAGCTTTTCGGACTGGCCGGGGGTTGAGCAGTTCTTC.

The chain employs TRBV2 and TRBJ1-4; D perhaps matches TRBD1 (5 bases). This CDR3 region has 13 residues. V shed 2 bases and J shed 11 bases, with 12 bases lying between them. The V gene's germline CDR1 is SNHLY and CDR2 FYNNEI. This CDR3 is CASSETGDGKLFF. CDR3 DNA: TGTGCCAGCAGTGAAACAGGCGACGGGAAACTGTTTTTT.